This section outlines one TCR beta chain sequence together with its context. Per the authors' pipeline: Researchers report that nucleated cell counts were estimated from reference gene primer amplification. Data came from immunoSEQ multiplex PCR; TCRdb stores just in-frame clones and leaves some out. That table supplies the V and J calls and clone size; D and trimming were determined from the DNA. The sample includes 95,000 to 150,000 clones, 75% to 90% seen only once; the top ten take roughly 4%. The data were taken from a study of blood T cell repertoires in COVID-19. Background on the study: Italy, Spain and the United States were the sources of the convalescent and acute COVID-19 samples. Sources were T cells, B-cell-depleted T cells, or PBMCs; the material itself was cDNA or gDNA.

Material: peripheral blood. This TCR was sampled from a man aged 40-50 years with acute or convalescent COVID-19.

The CDR3 loop is CASSPTGGYGYTF. Written as DNA, the CDR3 is TGTGCCAGTAGCCCGACAGGGGGCTATGGCTACACCTTC. The V call is TRBV19, the J call TRBJ1-2; 9 bases map to TRBD1. Trimming cost V 6 bases and J 4 bases; bases outside gene matches: 3. This CDR3 comprises 13 residues. CDR1 and CDR2 from the germline V gene are LNHDA and SQIVND (reference sequence).